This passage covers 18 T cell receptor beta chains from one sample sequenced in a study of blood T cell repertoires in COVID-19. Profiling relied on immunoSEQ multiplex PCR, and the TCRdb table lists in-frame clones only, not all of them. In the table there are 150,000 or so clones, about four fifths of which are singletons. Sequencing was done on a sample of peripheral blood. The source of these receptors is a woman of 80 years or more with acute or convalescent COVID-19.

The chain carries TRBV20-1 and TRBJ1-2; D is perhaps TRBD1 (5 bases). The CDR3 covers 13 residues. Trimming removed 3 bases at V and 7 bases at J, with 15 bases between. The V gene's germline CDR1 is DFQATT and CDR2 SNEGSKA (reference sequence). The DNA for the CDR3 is TGCAGTGCTAGTGGCGGCAGGGCAGGTGGCTACACCTTC. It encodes CSASGGRAGGYTF.

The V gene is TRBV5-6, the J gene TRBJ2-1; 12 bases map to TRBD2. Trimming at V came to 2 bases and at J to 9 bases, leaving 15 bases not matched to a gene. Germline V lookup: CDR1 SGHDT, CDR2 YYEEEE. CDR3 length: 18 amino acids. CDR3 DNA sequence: TGTGCCAGCAGCTTCGATCCGGGACTAGCGGGCACCCGGAGTGAGCAGTTCTTC. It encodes CASSFDPGLAGTRSEQFF.

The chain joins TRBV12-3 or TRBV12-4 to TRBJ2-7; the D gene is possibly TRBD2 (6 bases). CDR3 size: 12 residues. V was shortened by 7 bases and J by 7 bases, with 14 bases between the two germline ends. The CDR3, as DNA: TGTGCCAGCACCCTGGGCGGAGGGGAGCAGTACTTC. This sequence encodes CASTLGGGEQYF.

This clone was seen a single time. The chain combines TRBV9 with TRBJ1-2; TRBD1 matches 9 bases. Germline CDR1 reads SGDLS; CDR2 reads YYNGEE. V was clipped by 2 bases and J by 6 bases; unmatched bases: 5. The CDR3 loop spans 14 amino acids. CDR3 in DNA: TGTGCCAGCAGCGTCGATACAGGGGGCAATGGCTACACCTTC. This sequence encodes CASSVDTGGNGYTF.

CDR3 coding DNA: TGTGCCAGCAGTTCAAAACAGGGGTGGACCGAAAAACTGTTTTTT. This codes for CASSSKQGWTEKLFF. The chain combines TRBV27 with TRBJ1-4; 7 nucleotides align to TRBD1. Germline V gene lookup returns CDR1 MNHEY and CDR2 SMNVEV (reference sequence). Trimming cost V 4 bases and J 8 bases; bases outside gene matches: 10. The CDR3 totals 15 residues.

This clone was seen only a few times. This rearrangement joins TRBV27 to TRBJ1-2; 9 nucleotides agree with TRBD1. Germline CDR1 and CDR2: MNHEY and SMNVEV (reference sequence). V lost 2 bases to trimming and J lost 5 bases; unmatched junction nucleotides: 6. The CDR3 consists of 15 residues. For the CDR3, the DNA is TGTGCCAGCAGTTTAGGGTTGGGACAGGGATATGGCTACACCTTC. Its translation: CASSLGLGQGYGYTF.

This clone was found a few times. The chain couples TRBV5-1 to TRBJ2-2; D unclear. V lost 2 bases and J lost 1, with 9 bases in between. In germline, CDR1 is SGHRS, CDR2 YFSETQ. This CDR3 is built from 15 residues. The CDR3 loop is CASSLTRQNTGELFF. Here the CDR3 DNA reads TGCGCCAGCAGCTTAACCCGACAGAACACCGGGGAGCTGTTTTTT.

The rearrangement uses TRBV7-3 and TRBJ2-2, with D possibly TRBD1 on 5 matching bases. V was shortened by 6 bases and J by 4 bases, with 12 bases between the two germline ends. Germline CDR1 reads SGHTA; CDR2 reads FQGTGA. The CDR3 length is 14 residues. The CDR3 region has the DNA TGTGCCAGCAGGTCAGGGTTAGGCACCGGGGAGCTGTTTTTT. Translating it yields CASRSGLGTGELFF. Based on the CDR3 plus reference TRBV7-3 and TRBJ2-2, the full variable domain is GAGVSQTPSNKVTEKGKYVELRCDPISGHTALYWYRQSLGQGPEFLIYFQGTGAADDSGLPNDRFFAVRPEGSVSTLKIQRTERGDSAVYLCASRSGLGTGELFFGEGSRLTVL.

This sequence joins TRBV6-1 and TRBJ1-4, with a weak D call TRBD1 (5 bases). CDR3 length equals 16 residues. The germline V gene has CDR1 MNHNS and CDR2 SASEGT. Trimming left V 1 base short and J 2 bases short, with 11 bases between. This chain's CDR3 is CASSEVPGRTNEKLFF. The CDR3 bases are TGTGCCAGCAGTGAAGTTCCAGGGCGGACTAATGAAAAACTGTTTTTT.

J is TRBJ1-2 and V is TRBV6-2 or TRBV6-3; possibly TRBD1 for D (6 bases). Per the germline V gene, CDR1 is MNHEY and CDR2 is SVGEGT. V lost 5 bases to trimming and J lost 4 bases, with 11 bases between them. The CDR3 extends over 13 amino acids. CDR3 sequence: CASSTRQVYGYTF. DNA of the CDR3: TGTGCCAGCAGTACCCGACAGGTCTATGGCTACACCTTC.

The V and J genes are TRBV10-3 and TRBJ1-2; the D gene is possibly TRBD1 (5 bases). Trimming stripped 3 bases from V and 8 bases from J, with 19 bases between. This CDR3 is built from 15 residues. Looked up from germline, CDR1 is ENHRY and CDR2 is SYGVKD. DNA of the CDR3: TGTGCCATCAGTGATCCGGGGGGGGTTTCGGAAGGCTACACCTTC. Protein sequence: CAISDPGGVSEGYTF.

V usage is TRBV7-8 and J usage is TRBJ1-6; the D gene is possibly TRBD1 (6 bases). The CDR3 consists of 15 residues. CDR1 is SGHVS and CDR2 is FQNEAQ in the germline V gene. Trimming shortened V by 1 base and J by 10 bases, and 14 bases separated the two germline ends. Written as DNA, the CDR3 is TGTGCCAGCAGCTTAGAGGAAGGGGGTTTGTCACCCCTCCACTTT. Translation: CASSLEEGGLSPLHF.

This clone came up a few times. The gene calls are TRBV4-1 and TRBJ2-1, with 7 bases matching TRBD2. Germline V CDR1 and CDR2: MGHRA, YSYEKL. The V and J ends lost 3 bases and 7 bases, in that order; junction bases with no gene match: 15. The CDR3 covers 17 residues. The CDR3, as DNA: TGCGCCAGCAGCCACTCGACTAGCCCAACCTCTGGGAATGAGCAGTTCTTC. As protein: CASSHSTSPTSGNEQFF.

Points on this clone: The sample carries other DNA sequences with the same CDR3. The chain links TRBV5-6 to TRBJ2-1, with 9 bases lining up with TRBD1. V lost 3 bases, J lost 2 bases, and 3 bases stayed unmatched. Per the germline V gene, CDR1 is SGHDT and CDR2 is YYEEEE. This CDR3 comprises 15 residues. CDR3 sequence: CASSSGTGTYNEQFF. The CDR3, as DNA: TGTGCCAGCAGCTCCGGGACAGGGACCTACAATGAGCAGTTCTTC.

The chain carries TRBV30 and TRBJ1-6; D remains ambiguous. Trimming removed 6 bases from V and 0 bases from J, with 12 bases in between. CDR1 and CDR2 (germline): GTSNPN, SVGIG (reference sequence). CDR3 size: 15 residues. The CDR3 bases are TGTGCCTGTCGGAAAGGGAGCTCCTATAATTCACCCCTCCACTTT. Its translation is CACRKGSSYNSPLHF.

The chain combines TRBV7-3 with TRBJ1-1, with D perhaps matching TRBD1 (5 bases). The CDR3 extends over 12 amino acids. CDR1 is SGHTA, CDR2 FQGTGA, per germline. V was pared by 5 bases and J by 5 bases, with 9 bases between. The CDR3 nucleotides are TGTGCCAGCAGCGCGGAGGGGACTGAAGCTTTCTTT. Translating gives CASSAEGTEAFF.

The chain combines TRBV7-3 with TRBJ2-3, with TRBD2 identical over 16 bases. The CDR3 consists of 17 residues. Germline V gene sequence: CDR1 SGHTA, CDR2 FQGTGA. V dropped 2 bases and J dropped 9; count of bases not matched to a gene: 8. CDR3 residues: CASSLFGTSGGAVTQYF. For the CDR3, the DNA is TGTGCCAGCAGCTTATTCGGGACTAGCGGGGGGGCCGTAACGCAGTATTTT.

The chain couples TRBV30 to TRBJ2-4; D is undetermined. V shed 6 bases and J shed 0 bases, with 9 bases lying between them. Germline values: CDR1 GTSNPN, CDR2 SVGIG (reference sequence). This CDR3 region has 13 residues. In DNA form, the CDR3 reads TGTGCCTGCGAGACACCAGCCAAAAACATTCAGTACTTC. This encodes CACETPAKNIQYF.